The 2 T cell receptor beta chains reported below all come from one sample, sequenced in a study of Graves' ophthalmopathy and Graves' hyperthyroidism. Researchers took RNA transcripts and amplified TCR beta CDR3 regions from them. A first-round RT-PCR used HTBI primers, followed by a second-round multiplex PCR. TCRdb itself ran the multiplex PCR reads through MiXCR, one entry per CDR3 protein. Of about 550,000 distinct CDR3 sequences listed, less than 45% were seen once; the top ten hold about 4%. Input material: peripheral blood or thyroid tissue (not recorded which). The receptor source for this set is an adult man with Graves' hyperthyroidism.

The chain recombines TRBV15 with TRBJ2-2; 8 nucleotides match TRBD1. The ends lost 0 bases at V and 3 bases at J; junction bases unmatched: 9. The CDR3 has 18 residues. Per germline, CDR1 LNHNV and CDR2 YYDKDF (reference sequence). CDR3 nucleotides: TGTGCCACCAGCAGAGAAGTTGGCAGGGGGCAGTACACCGGGGAGCTGTTTTTT. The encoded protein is CATSREVGRGQYTGELFF.

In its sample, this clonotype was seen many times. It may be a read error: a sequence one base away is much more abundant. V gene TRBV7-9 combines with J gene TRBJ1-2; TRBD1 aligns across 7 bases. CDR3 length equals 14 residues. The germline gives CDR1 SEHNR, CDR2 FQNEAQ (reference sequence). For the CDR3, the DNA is TGTGCCAGCAGCCAAGATGGACAGGCCTTGGGCTACGCCTTC. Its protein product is CASSQDGQALGYAF.